These 24 T cell receptor beta chains were all obtained from the same sample, sequenced in a study of blood T cell repertoires in COVID-19. The protocol was immunoSEQ multiplex PCR, while the TCRdb copy is restricted to in-frame clones and leaves out a portion. This table holds 200,000 to 250,000 clones, roughly 80% found once. Sequencing was performed on peripheral blood. Receptor source: a human donor in a cohort sampled during active COVID-19.

This sequence joins TRBV30 and TRBJ2-1; TRBD2 might be the D (5 bases). The V end was cut by 5 bases, the J end by 6 bases, with 23 bases between. CDR1 and CDR2 (germline): GTSNPN, SVGIG (reference sequence). The CDR3 sequence is 16 residues long. CDR3 nucleotides: TGTGCCTGGCAGCGCGCCGGGAATCTGTATGTCAATGAGCAGTTCTTC. Its translation: CAWQRAGNLYVNEQFF. The entire variable domain, with the rest obtained from reference TRBV30 and TRBJ2-1, is as follows: SQTIHQWPATLVQPVGSPLSLECTVEGTSNPNLYWYRQAAGRGLQLLFYSVGIGQISSEVPQNLSASRPQDRQFILSSKKLLLSDSGFYLCAWQRAGNLYVNEQFFGPGTRLTVL.

The rearrangement uses TRBV6-4 and TRBJ1-6, with TRBD1 as a possible D gene (6 bases). This CDR3 has 15 amino acids. From germline, CDR1 is MRHNA and CDR2 SNTAGT. Trimming removed 3 bases from V and 7 bases from J, with 13 bases in between. The CDR3 here is CASSDGPRGNSPLHF. Written as DNA, the CDR3 is TGTGCCAGCAGTGATGGCCCCAGGGGAAATTCACCCCTCCACTTT.

A single count supports this clone. The chain carries TRBV6-6 and TRBJ1-2; possible D gene TRBD1, 6 bases. Trimming stripped 2 bases from V and 6 bases from J, with 19 bases between. The germline V gene has CDR1 MNHNY and CDR2 SVGAGI (reference sequence). The CDR3 covers 16 residues. CDR3 region: CASSYPPLTGDDGYTF. The CDR3, as DNA: TGTGCCAGCAGTTACCCACCCTTGACAGGCGACGATGGCTACACCTTC.

This clone was counted only a few times. The V call is TRBV6-6, the J call TRBJ2-7; D remains unclear. The V and J ends lost 7 bases and 2 bases respectively, with 15 bases between them. From germline, CDR1 is MNHNY and CDR2 SVGAGI (reference sequence). The CDR3 covers 14 residues. Written as DNA, the CDR3 is TGTGCCAGCACTTCCTCTCGAGGCCCCTACGAGCAGTACTTC. This translates into CASTSSRGPYEQYF.

The CDR3 sequence is CASSIPVAGVDEQYF. As DNA, the CDR3 is TGTGCCAGTAGTATTCCCGTAGCGGGAGTCGACGAGCAGTACTTC. The chain has TRBV19 and TRBJ2-7; 9 bases are shared with TRBD2. J gave up 5 bases and V 3 bases, and 8 bases lay outside the gene matches. The CDR3 totals 15 residues. The germline gives CDR1 LNHDA, CDR2 SQIVND (reference sequence). The full variable domain, rest sourced from reference TRBV19 and TRBJ2-7, is DGGITQSPKYLFRKEGQNVTLSCEQNLNHDAMYWYRQDPGQGLRLIYYSQIVNDFQKGDIAEGYSVSREKKESFPLTVTSAQKNPTAFYLCASSIPVAGVDEQYFGPGTRLTVT.

This clone was detected once. V is TRBV4-3 and J is TRBJ2-7, with 11 bases that match TRBD1. Trimming removed 4 bases from V and 1 base from J; junction bases left unmatched: 9. The CDR3 contains 17 residues. Per the germline V gene, CDR1 is LGHNA and CDR2 is YSLEER. The CDR3 loop reads CASSPFVGTGGSYEQYF. The CDR3 DNA sequence: TGCGCCAGCAGCCCCTTTGTGGGGACAGGGGGTTCCTACGAGCAGTACTTC.

The chain is built from TRBV18 and TRBJ1-2, with unresolved D. CDR1 and CDR2 (germline): KGHSH, LQKENI. Trimming took 3 bases from V and 0 from J, leaving 8 bases between them. The CDR3 consists of 14 residues. CDR3 amino acids: CASSPEQTNYGYTF. DNA for the CDR3: TGTGCCAGCTCACCTGAACAGACTAACTATGGCTACACCTTC.

The rearrangement joins TRBV27 to TRBJ2-3, with TRBD2 matching over 13 bases. V trimming: 4 bases; J trimming: 6 bases; junction bases outside the gene matches: 4. The CDR3 runs 15 residues. Germline V gives CDR1 MNHEY, CDR2 SMNVEV (reference sequence). The CDR3 sequence: CASSWTSGRGDTQYF. CDR3 bases: TGTGCCAGCAGTTGGACTAGCGGGAGAGGGGATACGCAGTATTTT.

The V and J genes are TRBV7-7 and TRBJ2-2, with 12 bases identical to TRBD2. Trimming removed 5 bases from V and 6 bases from J; junction bases left unmatched: 7. There are 16 residues in the CDR3. Looked up from germline, CDR1 is SSHAT and CDR2 is FNYEAQ (reference sequence). The CDR3, as DNA: TGTGCCAGCAGCCCCCAGACTAGCGGGAGAGCCGGGGAGCTGTTTTTT. Translating gives CASSPQTSGRAGELFF.

This clone was counted once. V is TRBV9 and J is TRBJ1-2, with TRBD1 matching over 9 bases. This CDR3 is built from 14 residues. The junction had 9 bases not matched to a gene; V was cut back by 4 bases and J by 8 bases. Germline V gene data show CDR1 as SGDLS and CDR2 as YYNGEE. The DNA for the CDR3 is TGTGCCAGCAGCACCGGACAGGGGCGATTAGGCTACACCTTC. Translating gives CASSTGQGRLGYTF.

The chain has TRBV5-8 and TRBJ1-3; 7 bases fit TRBD1. CDR1 and CDR2 (germline): SGHTS, YDEGEE. V was clipped by 4 bases and J by 7 bases; unmatched bases: 11. This CDR3 has 15 residues. The CDR3 sequence: CASSGQATPRNTIYF. CDR3 DNA sequence: TGTGCCAGCAGCGGACAGGCGACCCCAAGGAACACCATATATTTT.

The chain has TRBV7-8 and TRBJ1-6; D is possibly TRBD1 (6 bases). The CDR3 length is 16 residues. V lost 1 base and J 6 bases, leaving 13 bases between the germline ends. Germline V gene sequence: CDR1 SGHVS, CDR2 FQNEAQ. In DNA form, the CDR3 reads TGTGCCAGCAGCTTAGTCCCAGGGGCCCCTAATTCACCCCTCCACTTT. As protein: CASSLVPGAPNSPLHF.

This clone was picked up a small number of times. The rearrangement links TRBV5-4 to TRBJ2-1, with 8 bases matching TRBD2. V lost 2 bases and J lost 8; bases outside the gene matches: 6. In germline, CDR1 is SGHNT, CDR2 YYREEE (reference sequence). This CDR3 comprises 14 residues. In DNA form, the CDR3 reads TGTGCCAGCAGCTTAACCGGGACTAGTGATGAGCAGTTCTTC. This sequence encodes CASSLTGTSDEQFF.

The chain couples TRBV9 to TRBJ2-1; 10 nucleotides match TRBD2. V lost 4 bases and J lost 9; bases outside the gene matches: 13. CDR3 length: 16 amino acids. Germline values: CDR1 SGDLS, CDR2 YYNGEE. DNA for the CDR3: TGTGCCAGCAGCTTACACCAAGCGGGAGGGCCTGCTGAGCAGTTCTTC. Encoded protein: CASSLHQAGGPAEQFF.

The DNA for the CDR3 is TGTGCCAGCAGGTTTCAAGGGGCGACTCAGCCCCAGCATTTT. Translating gives CASRFQGATQPQHF. The gene calls are TRBV28 and TRBJ1-5; a possible D gene is TRBD1 (5 bases). Per germline, CDR1 MDHEN and CDR2 SYDVKM. CDR3 length equals 14 residues. V was shortened by 6 bases and J by 6 bases, with 15 bases between the two germline ends.

The chain is built from TRBV21-1 and TRBJ2-4; TRBD1, the table's D call, was not compared with the DNA. TRBV21-1 is annotated as a pseudogene. This CDR3 region has 18 residues. The CDR3 DNA reads as TGTGCCAGCAGCAAAAGGGGAACCGTGGCGTTGGGCAAAAACATTCAGTACTTC. Its translation: CASSKRGTVALGKNIQYF.

The rearrangement links TRBV7-2 to TRBJ1-1; 9 bases match TRBD1. V dropped 5 bases and J dropped 5; count of bases not matched to a gene: 9. CDR3 length: 15 residues. Looked up from germline, CDR1 is SGHTA and CDR2 is FQGNSA. The CDR3 here is CASSPGQGRRTEAFF. The CDR3 DNA sequence: TGTGCCAGCAGCCCCGGACAGGGGAGAAGGACTGAAGCTTTCTTT. Variable domain in full (rest from reference TRBV7-2 and TRBJ1-1): GAGVSQSPSNKVTEKGKDVELRCDPISGHTALYWYRQSLGQGLEFLIYFQGNSAPDKSGLPSDRFSAERTGGSVSTLTIQRTQQEDSAVYLCASSPGQGRRTEAFFGQGTRLTVV.

The chain couples TRBV28 to TRBJ2-1; D uncertain. V was trimmed by 3 bases and J by 4 bases, leaving 10 bases between them. CDR1 MDHEN and CDR2 SYDVKM come from the germline V gene. CDR3 size: 14 residues. CDR3 residues: CASSFKPLYNEQFF. As DNA, the CDR3 is TGTGCCAGCAGTTTTAAGCCCCTTTACAATGAGCAGTTCTTC.

This chain connects TRBV30 to TRBJ1-1; 8 bases agree with TRBD1. Per germline, CDR1 GTSNPN and CDR2 SVGIG (reference sequence). The CDR3 loop spans 16 amino acids. Trimming removed 4 bases from V and 5 bases from J; junction bases left unmatched: 15. CDR3 region: CAWIGQGSEVGTEAFF. The CDR3 DNA is TGTGCCTGGATCGGACAGGGATCGGAAGTCGGAACTGAAGCTTTCTTT.

The J gene is TRBJ2-7, the V gene TRBV7-2, with D tentatively TRBD1 (5 bases). Per germline, CDR1 SGHTA and CDR2 FQGNSA. This CDR3 is 15 amino acids long. Trimming shortened V by 2 bases and J by 6 bases, and 17 bases separated the two germline ends. The CDR3 bases are TGTGCCAGCAGCTTAAATCTGGAACCTAGGGGCGAGCAGTACTTC. This encodes CASSLNLEPRGEQYF.

The genes are TRBV19 and TRBJ1-1, with D uncertain. Between the trimmed V and J ends, which lost 7 bases and 0 bases, there was a span of 9 bases. CDR1 is LNHDA, CDR2 SQIVND, per germline (reference sequence). The CDR3 has 13 amino acids. Here the CDR3 DNA reads TGTGCCAGTACTAATCTGGTGAACACTGAAGCTTTCTTT. Residues: CASTNLVNTEAFF.

The chain combines TRBV7-9 with TRBJ2-7; D unclear. Trimming took off 5 bases at V and 2 bases at J, with 7 bases between the two ends. CDR1 is SEHNR and CDR2 is FQNEAQ in the germline V gene (reference sequence). There are 12 residues in the CDR3. The CDR3 DNA reads as TGTGCCAGCAGCCTATCTACCTACGAGCAGTACTTC. Protein product: CASSLSTYEQYF.

The chain's CDR3 is CASSFPRGHGNTIYF. The CDR3 nucleotides are TGTGCCAGCAGCTTCCCCAGGGGGCATGGAAACACCATATATTTT. The chain couples TRBV28 to TRBJ1-3, with 8 bases that match TRBD1. This CDR3 comprises 15 residues. Germline CDR1 and CDR2: MDHEN and SYDVKM. The V gene end was trimmed by 6 bases and the J gene end by 3 bases; junction bases not matched to a gene: 7.

The chain couples TRBV7-9 to TRBJ1-2; 8 bases agree with TRBD1. This CDR3 is 16 amino acids long. CDR1 and CDR2 from the germline V gene are SEHNR and FQNEAQ (reference sequence). The ends lost 6 bases at V and 2 bases at J; junction bases unmatched: 11. The CDR3 region has the DNA TGTGCCAGCAGTAAACATCTGGACAGGGACAACTATGGCTACACCTTC. This gives the protein CASSKHLDRDNYGYTF.